This T cell receptor beta chain is drawn from a study of early T cells in non-severe SARS-CoV-2 infection. TCRdb passed the 5' RACE reads through MiXCR, listing each CDR3 protein once. This sample has tens of thousands of distinct CDR3 sequences; approximately 9.2% occur once, and the top ten carry about 13%. This clonotype was counted at least ten times. Deletions cut 6 bases from V and 3 bases from J, with 24 bases between. From germline, CDR1 is MNHEY and CDR2 SMNVEV (reference sequence). The CDR3 spans 17 residues. Sequenced sample: whole blood. The receptor comes from an adult who was a healthcare worker with PCR-confirmed SARS-CoV-2 infection or an uninfected control (not recorded which). This sequence joins TRBV27 and TRBJ2-7; D perhaps matches TRBD2 (6 bases). The chain's CDR3 is CASSWASRLGGYYEQYF. The CDR3 DNA reads as TGTGCCAGCAGCTGGGCGTCTCGACTAGGAGGATACTACGAGCAGTACTTC.